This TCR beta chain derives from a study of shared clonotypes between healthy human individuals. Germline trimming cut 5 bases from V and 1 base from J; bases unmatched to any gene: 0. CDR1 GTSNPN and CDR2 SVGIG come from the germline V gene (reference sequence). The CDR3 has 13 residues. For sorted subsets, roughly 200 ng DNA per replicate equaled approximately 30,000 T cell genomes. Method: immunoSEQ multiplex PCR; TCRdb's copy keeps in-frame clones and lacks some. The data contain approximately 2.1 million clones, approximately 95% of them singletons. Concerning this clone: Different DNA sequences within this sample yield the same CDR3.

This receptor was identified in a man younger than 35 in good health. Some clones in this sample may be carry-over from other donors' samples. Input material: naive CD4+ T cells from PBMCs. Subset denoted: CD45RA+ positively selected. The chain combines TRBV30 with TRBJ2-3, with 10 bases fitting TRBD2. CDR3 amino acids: CAWGLAGTDTQYF. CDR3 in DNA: TGTGCCTGGGGACTAGCGGGCACAGATACGCAGTATTTT.